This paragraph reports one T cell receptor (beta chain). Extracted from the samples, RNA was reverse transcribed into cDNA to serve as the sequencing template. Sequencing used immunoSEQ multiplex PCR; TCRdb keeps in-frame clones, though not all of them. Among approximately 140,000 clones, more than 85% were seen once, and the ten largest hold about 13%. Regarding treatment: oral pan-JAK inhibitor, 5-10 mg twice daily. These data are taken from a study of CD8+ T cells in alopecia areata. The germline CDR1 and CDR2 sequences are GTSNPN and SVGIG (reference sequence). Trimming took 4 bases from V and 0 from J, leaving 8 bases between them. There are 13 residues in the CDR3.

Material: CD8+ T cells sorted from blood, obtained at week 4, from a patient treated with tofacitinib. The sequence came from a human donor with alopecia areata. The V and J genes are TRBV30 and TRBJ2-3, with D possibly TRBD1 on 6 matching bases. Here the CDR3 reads CAWNRASTDTQYF. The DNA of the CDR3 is TGTGCCTGGAACAGGGCTAGCACAGATACGCAGTATTTT.